Sequencing of this T cell receptor beta chain was carried out in a study of T cell repertoires in cytomegalovirus infection. For the study at large: Indications came from public TCR beta signatures; they pointed to CMV infection and to a matching HLA type.

CDR1 SGHTA and CDR2 FQGNSA come from the germline V gene. The CDR3 is 15 amino acids. V lost 5 bases to trimming and J lost 5 bases; unmatched junction nucleotides: 11. Study findings and constraints: CMV-specific HLA-C-restricted TCR beta clonotypes dominated the ex vivo response. Carriers of CMV and the relevant HLA type were discriminated by public TCR beta frequency.

Note on this clonotype: What it binds is unknown.

From the reads, TCRdb called clonotypes with MiXCR, one entry per CDR3 protein. The sample includes 310,000 or so distinct CDR3 sequences, about 25% of them seen just once. Source material: PBMCs. The chain recombines TRBV7-2 with TRBJ2-7; TRBD1 agrees at 8 bases. This receptor was identified in a human donor in good health (CMV status not recorded). Some clones in this sample may be carry-over from other donors' samples. The CDR3 sequence is CASSDRDRTTNEQYF. DNA for the CDR3: TGTGCCAGCAGCGACCGGGACAGGACTACTAACGAGCAGTACTTC. The entire variable domain, with the rest obtained from reference TRBV7-2 and TRBJ2-7, is as follows: GAGVSQSPSNKVTEKGKDVELRCDPISGHTALYWYRQSLGQGLEFLIYFQGNSAPDKSGLPSDRFSAERTGGSVSTLTIQRTQQEDSAVYLCASSDRDRTTNEQYFGPGTRLTVT.